The 18 T cell receptor beta chains reported below all come from one sample, sequenced in a study of blood T cell repertoires in COVID-19. Some clones are missing from TCRdb's copy, which holds only in-frame ones; the method was immunoSEQ multiplex PCR. The table shows 180,000 or so clones, with 86% occurring only once. The sample consisted of peripheral blood. The receptor set was obtained from a man in his sixties with acute or convalescent COVID-19.

This clone appeared a few times. The chain joins TRBV7-9 to TRBJ1-6; D remains unclear. The CDR3 sequence is 16 residues long. V was trimmed by 4 bases and J by 3 bases, leaving 13 bases between them. CDR1 and CDR2 (germline): SEHNR, FQNEAQ (reference sequence). The CDR3 bases are TGTGCCAGCAGCTCCTTGGGCCCAAACTATAATTCACCCCTCCACTTT. This encodes CASSSLGPNYNSPLHF.

The chain carries TRBV5-5 and TRBJ2-2; the match to TRBD2 covers 12 bases. The CDR3 has 16 amino acids. The V segment lost 4 bases and the J segment 5 bases; nucleotides outside the gene matches: 6. Germline CDR1 reads SGHKS; CDR2 reads YYEKEE (reference sequence). This CDR3 reads CASSTRLAGVTGELFF. The CDR3 DNA reads as TGTGCCAGCAGCACCCGACTAGCGGGAGTTACCGGGGAGCTGTTTTTT.

The V call is TRBV28, the J call TRBJ2-3, with 13 bases identical to TRBD2. The V and J ends lost 10 bases and 1 base, in that order; junction bases with no gene match: 8. Germline values: CDR1 MDHEN, CDR2 SYDVKM. CDR3 length equals 16 residues. The CDR3 loop is CATGRLAGGGTDTQYF. The CDR3 nucleotides read TGTGCCACGGGAAGACTAGCGGGAGGCGGCACAGATACGCAGTATTTT.

For the CDR3, the DNA is TGTGCCAGCAGTTCAACCGGGACAGGGTACTTCAATGAGCAGTTCTTC. This codes for CASSSTGTGYFNEQFF. This chain joins TRBV28 and TRBJ2-1, with TRBD1 matching over 9 bases. The CDR3 extends over 16 amino acids. J was trimmed by 6 bases and V by 4 bases; bases with no gene match: 10. Looked up from germline, CDR1 is MDHEN and CDR2 is SYDVKM.

This clone appeared a few times. The rearrangement joins TRBV27 to TRBJ1-2; a possible D gene is TRBD1 (6 bases). V lost 2 bases, J lost 2 bases, and 9 bases lay in between. Germline CDR1 and CDR2: MNHEY and SMNVEV (reference sequence). The CDR3 covers 14 residues. Here the CDR3 DNA reads TGTGCCAGCAGTTTAAAAGGGGGAAACTATGGCTACACCTTC. This translates into CASSLKGGNYGYTF.

The chain joins TRBV12-5 to TRBJ2-2; D is unclear. Germline CDR1 reads LGHNT; CDR2 reads FRNRAP. V lost 4 bases and J 7 bases, leaving 7 bases between the germline ends. The CDR3 contains 12 residues. CDR3 nucleotide sequence: TGTGCTAGTGGTTCCGGTGACGGGGAGCTGTTTTTT. This translates into CASGSGDGELFF.

This chain uses TRBV27 with TRBJ1-2, with 12 bases identical to TRBD1. Losses at the gene ends were 4 bases for V and 8 bases for J; bases not matched to a gene: 5. Germline CDR1 MNHEY, CDR2 SMNVEV (reference sequence). The CDR3 totals 14 residues. The CDR3: CASSWGQGARGYTF. The CDR3 DNA follows: TGTGCCAGCAGTTGGGGACAGGGGGCGCGCGGCTACACCTTC.

The rearrangement links TRBV7-3 to TRBJ2-6; 7 nucleotides line up with TRBD1. This CDR3 has 22 amino acids. From germline, CDR1 is SGHTA and CDR2 FQGTGA. J lost 0 bases, V lost 4 bases, and 21 bases had no gene match. This CDR3 reads CASSSSGQRKRGRHSGANVLTF. CDR3 DNA sequence: TGTGCCAGCAGCTCCTCGGGACAGAGAAAAAGGGGGCGACACTCTGGGGCCAACGTCCTGACTTTC.

This chain uses TRBV19 with TRBJ1-2; D is possibly TRBD1 (5 bases). Per germline, CDR1 LNHDA and CDR2 SQIVND (reference sequence). The CDR3 is made up of 15 amino acids. The V end was cut by 4 bases, the J end by 4 bases, with 16 bases between. CDR3 DNA sequence: TGTGCCAGTAGTAACGTGGCAGGCCAGGGCTATGGCTACACCTTC. Encoded protein: CASSNVAGQGYGYTF.

This chain's CDR3 is CASSQDGDSIAWGEKLFF. The DNA of the CDR3 is TGCGCCAGCAGCCAAGATGGGGACAGTATCGCTTGGGGTGAAAAACTGTTTTTT. The chain is built from TRBV4-1 and TRBJ1-4; 7 nucleotides align to TRBD1. Trimming took 0 bases from V and 7 from J; bases not matched to a gene: 14. CDR1 is MGHRA, CDR2 YSYEKL, per germline. CDR3 length equals 18 residues.

The gene calls are TRBV18 and TRBJ1-1, with no clear D. Trimming left V 3 bases short and J 1 base short, with 9 bases between. Germline values: CDR1 KGHSH, CDR2 LQKENI. This CDR3 has 14 residues. This CDR3 reads CASSPLAGNTEAFF. The CDR3 region has the DNA TGTGCCAGCTCACCCCTAGCGGGGAACACTGAAGCTTTCTTT.

The chain links TRBV19 to TRBJ2-6, with TRBD2 as a possible D gene (5 bases). Trimming took off 6 bases at V and 1 base at J, with 22 bases between the two ends. The germline gives CDR1 LNHDA, CDR2 SQIVND (reference sequence). The CDR3 is 19 residues long. Here the CDR3 DNA reads TGTGCCAGTAGGGTGGCCTTCGGGGATTTGCGATCTGGGGCCAACGTCCTGACTTTC. Translating it yields CASRVAFGDLRSGANVLTF.

The chain employs TRBV5-1 and TRBJ1-1, with D unresolved. Trimming took 4 bases from V and 5 from J, leaving 9 bases between them. The germline gives CDR1 SGHRS, CDR2 YFSETQ. This CDR3 spans 12 amino acids. CDR3 sequence (DNA): TGCGCCAGCAGCGCTGAGGGAACTGAAGCTTTCTTT. Its protein is CASSAEGTEAFF.

The chain links TRBV30 to TRBJ1-2; 8 bases map to TRBD1. This CDR3 region has 16 residues. The germline V gene encodes CDR1 GTSNPN and CDR2 SVGIG (reference sequence). V gave up 2 bases and J gave up 8 bases; unmatched junction bases: 16. CDR3: CAWSFPGTGTQAGYTF. The CDR3 nucleotides read TGTGCCTGGAGTTTTCCCGGGACAGGTACTCAAGCGGGCTACACCTTC.

The V call is TRBV7-2, the J call TRBJ1-1, with a tentative D call TRBD1 (5 bases). The CDR3 has 14 amino acids. V was shortened by 4 bases and J by 5 bases, with 14 bases between the two germline ends. The germline CDR1 and CDR2 sequences are SGHTA and FQGNSA. CDR3 region: CASSWGGSETEAFF. The CDR3 bases are TGTGCCAGCAGCTGGGGGGGGAGTGAAACTGAAGCTTTCTTT. The full variable domain, its missing parts supplied by reference TRBV7-2 and TRBJ1-1, is GAGVSQSPSNKVTEKGKDVELRCDPISGHTALYWYRQSLGQGLEFLIYFQGNSAPDKSGLPSDRFSAERTGGSVSTLTIQRTQQEDSAVYLCASSWGGSETEAFFGQGTRLTVV.

The gene calls are TRBV27 and TRBJ1-1; D is undetermined. Deletions cut 9 bases from V and 0 bases from J, with 8 bases between. The CDR3 length is 12 residues. Germline assignment: CDR1 MNHEY and CDR2 SMNVEV (reference sequence). CDR3: CASKRVNTEAFF. The CDR3 DNA sequence: TGTGCCAGTAAGAGGGTGAACACTGAAGCTTTCTTT.

The chain employs TRBV9 and TRBJ2-5; 8 bases are shared with TRBD1. Trimming at V came to 3 bases and at J to 4 bases, leaving 2 bases not matched to a gene. CDR1 and CDR2 (germline): SGDLS, YYNGEE. The CDR3 sequence is 13 residues long. Here the CDR3 reads CASSATGAETQYF. CDR3 coding DNA: TGTGCCAGCAGCGCGACAGGGGCAGAGACCCAGTACTTC.

The rearrangement links TRBV11-3 to TRBJ2-2; 12 bases align to TRBD2. The germline V gene encodes CDR1 SGHNT and CDR2 YENEEA. V was pared by 5 bases and J by 0 bases, with 1 base of the junction left unmatched. The CDR3 loop spans 16 amino acids. The CDR3 DNA follows: TGTGCCAGCAGCCGGACTAGCGGGACGAACACCGGGGAGCTGTTTTTT. Amino acid sequence: CASSRTSGTNTGELFF. The variable domain in full, with the rest retrieved from reference TRBV11-3 and TRBJ2-2, is EAGVVQSPRYKIIEKKQPVAFWCNPISGHNTLYWYLQNLGQGPELLIRYENEEAVDDSQLPKDRFSAERLKGVDSTLKIQPAELGDSAVYLCASSRTSGTNTGELFFGEGSRLTVL.